Given below is one T cell receptor (beta chain) in context. This specimen belongs to a study of blood T cell repertoires in COVID-19. Authors' data handling: The assay estimated nucleated cells by amplifying reference gene primers. The assay was immunoSEQ multiplex PCR, and TCRdb's table has in-frame clones only and misses some. V and J calls and clone size are given by that table; D and trimming were obtained from the DNA. The sample holds 300,000 to 350,000 clones; over 80% are singletons and the top ten take about 6%. The ends were cut back, 6 bases at V and 4 bases at J, with 19 bases in the middle. The germline gives CDR1 GTSNPN, CDR2 SVGIG (reference sequence). The CDR3 is 14 residues long.

V is TRBV30 and J is TRBJ2-7; tentative D call: TRBD1 (5 bases). The specimen was peripheral blood. This sequence was found in a woman aged 50 to 60 with COVID-19, enrolled during active disease. CDR3 sequence (DNA): TGTGCCTGCGTCCACCTGGACAAAGGATACGAGCAGTACTTC. This sequence encodes CACVHLDKGYEQYF. The whole variable domain, filled in from reference TRBV30 and TRBJ2-7, reads SQTIHQWPATLVQPVGSPLSLECTVEGTSNPNLYWYRQAAGRGLQLLFYSVGIGQISSEVPQNLSASRPQDRQFILSSKKLLLSDSGFYLCACVHLDKGYEQYFGPGTRLTVT.